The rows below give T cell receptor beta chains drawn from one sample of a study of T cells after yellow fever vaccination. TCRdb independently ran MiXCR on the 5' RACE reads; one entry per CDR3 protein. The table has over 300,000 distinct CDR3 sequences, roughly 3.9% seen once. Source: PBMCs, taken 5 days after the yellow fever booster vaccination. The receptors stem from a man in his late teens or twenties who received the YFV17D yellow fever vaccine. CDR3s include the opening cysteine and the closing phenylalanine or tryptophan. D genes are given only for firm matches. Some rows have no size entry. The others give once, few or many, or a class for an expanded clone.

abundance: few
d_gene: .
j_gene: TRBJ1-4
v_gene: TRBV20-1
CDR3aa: CSAVRGTDEKLFF
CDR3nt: TGCAGTGCGGTCAGGGGAACGGATGAAAAACTGTTTTTT

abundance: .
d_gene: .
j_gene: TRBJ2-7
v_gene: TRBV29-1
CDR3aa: CSVEDPETGSYEQYF
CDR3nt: TGCAGCGTTGAAGATCCCGAGACAGGTAGCTACGAGCAGTACTTC

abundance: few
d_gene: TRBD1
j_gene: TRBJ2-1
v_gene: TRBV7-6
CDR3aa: CASSIGTGSYNEQFF
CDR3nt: TGTGCCAGCAGCATAGGGACAGGGAGCTACAATGAGCAGTTCTTC

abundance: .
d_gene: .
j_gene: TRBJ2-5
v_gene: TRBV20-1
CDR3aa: CSARDYETQYF
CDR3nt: TGCAGTGCTAGAGATTATGAGACCCAGTACTTC

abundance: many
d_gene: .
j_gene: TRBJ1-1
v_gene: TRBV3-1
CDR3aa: CASSPYLEAFF
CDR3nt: TGTGCCAGCAGCCCATACCTCGAAGCTTTCTTT

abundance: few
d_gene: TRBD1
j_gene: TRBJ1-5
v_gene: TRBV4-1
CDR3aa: CASSQEMGTVRGQPQHF
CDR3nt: TGCGCCAGCAGCCAAGAAATGGGGACAGTGAGGGGTCAGCCCCAGCATTTT

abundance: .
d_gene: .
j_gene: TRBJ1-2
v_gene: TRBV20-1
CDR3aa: CSARDKQDYGYTF
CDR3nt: TGCAGTGCTAGAGATAAACAGGACTATGGCTACACCTTC

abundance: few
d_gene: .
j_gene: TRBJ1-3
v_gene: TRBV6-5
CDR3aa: CASRQSLTVSGNTIYF
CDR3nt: TGTGCCAGCAGGCAATCCCTAACAGTCTCTGGAAACACCATATATTTT

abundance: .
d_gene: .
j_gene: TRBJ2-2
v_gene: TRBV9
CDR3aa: CASSVAQWNTGELFF
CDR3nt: TGTGCCAGCAGCGTAGCTCAGTGGAACACCGGGGAGCTGTTTTTT

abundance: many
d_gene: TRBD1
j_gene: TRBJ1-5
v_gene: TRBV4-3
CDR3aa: CASSQGTGDNQPQHF
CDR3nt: TGCGCCAGCAGCCAAGGGACAGGGGACAATCAGCCCCAGCATTTT

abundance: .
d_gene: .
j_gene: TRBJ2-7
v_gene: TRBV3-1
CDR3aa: CASSRLNEQYF
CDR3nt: TGTGCCAGCAGTCGCCTGAACGAGCAGTACTTC

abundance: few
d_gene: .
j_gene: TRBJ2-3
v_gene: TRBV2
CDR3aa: CASSNRRSTDTQYF
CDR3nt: TGTGCCAGCAGTAATAGGAGGAGCACAGATACGCAGTATTTT

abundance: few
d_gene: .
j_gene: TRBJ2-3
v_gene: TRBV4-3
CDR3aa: CASSQESFPSTDTQYF
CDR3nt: TGCGCCAGCAGCCAAGAGAGCTTCCCTAGCACAGATACGCAGTATTTT

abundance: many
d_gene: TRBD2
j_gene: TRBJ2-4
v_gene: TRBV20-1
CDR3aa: CSARATRTSIGVGYIQYF
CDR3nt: TGCAGTGCTAGAGCAACTCGGACTAGTATTGGTGTGGGTTACATTCAGTACTTC

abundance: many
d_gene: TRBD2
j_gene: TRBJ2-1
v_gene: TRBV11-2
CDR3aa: CASSHSGGPVRGGFF
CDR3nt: TGTGCCAGCAGCCACAGCGGGGGCCCCGTCCGGGGAGGGTTCTTC

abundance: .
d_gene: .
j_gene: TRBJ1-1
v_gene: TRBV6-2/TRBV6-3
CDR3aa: CASGLFPNTEAFF
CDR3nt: TGTGCCAGCGGTTTATTTCCGAACACTGAAGCTTTCTTT

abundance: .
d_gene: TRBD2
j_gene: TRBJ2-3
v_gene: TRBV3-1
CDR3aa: CASSPSGTLRTDTQYF
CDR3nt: TGTGCCAGCAGCCCAAGCGGGACCCTACGCACAGATACGCAGTATTTT

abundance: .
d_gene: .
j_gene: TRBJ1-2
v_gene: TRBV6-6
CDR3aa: CASRPAGEDGYTF
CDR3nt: TGTGCCAGCAGGCCTGCTGGGGAAGATGGCTACACCTTC

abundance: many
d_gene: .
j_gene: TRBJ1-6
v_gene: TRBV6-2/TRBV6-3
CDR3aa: CASSYPSGGADNSPLHF
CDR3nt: TGTGCCAGCAGTTACCCGTCCGGGGGGGCCGATAATTCACCCCTCCACTTT

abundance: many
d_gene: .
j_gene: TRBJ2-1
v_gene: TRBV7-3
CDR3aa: CASSLGGASYNEQFF
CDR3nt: TGTGCCAGCAGCTTAGGGGGCGCCTCCTACAATGAGCAGTTCTTC

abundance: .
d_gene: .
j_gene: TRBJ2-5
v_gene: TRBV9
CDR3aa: CASSAETVGVLVETQYF
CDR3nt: TGTGCCAGCAGCGCAGAAACGGTGGGGGTGCTAGTGGAGACCCAGTACTTC

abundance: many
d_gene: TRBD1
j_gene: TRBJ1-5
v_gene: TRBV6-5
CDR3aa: CASSYSGQGAQHF
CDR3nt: TGTGCCAGCAGTTACTCCGGACAGGGGGCCCAGCATTTT

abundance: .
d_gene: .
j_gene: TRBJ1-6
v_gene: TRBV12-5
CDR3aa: CASGLVAAGRRSPLHF
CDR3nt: TGTGCTAGTGGTTTGGTAGCGGCAGGGCGCCGCTCACCCCTCCACTTT

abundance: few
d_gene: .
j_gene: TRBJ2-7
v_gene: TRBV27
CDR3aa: CASKKSHYEQYF
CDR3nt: TGTGCCAGCAAAAAGAGCCACTACGAGCAGTACTTC

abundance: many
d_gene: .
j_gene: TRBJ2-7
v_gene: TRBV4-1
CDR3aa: CASSHQYTYYEQYF
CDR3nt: TGCGCCAGCAGCCATCAGTACACCTACTACGAGCAGTACTTC

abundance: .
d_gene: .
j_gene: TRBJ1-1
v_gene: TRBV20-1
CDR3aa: CSAATGITDAFF
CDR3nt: TGCAGTGCTGCGACAGGAATAACTGATGCTTTCTTT

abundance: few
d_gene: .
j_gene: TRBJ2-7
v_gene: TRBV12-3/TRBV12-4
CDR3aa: CASSRDITYEQYF
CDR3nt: TGTGCCAGCAGTAGGGACATCACCTACGAGCAGTACTTC

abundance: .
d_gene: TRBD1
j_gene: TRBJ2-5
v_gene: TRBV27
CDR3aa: CASSDRDGQETQYF
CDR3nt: TGTGCCAGCAGCGACAGGGACGGACAAGAGACCCAGTACTTC

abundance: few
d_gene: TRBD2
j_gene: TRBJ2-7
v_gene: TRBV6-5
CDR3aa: CASSSSPGLAGGRNF
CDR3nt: TGTGCCAGCAGTTCTTCCCCGGGACTAGCGGGGGGGCGGAACTTC

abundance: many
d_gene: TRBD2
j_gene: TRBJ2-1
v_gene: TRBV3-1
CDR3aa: CASSQGGGAEEQFF
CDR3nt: TGTGCCAGCAGCCAAGGCGGGGGGGCGGAGGAGCAGTTCTTC